This record concerns one TCR beta chain sequence. Its antigen is still unknown. No quality values exist for individual bases; no much larger clone is one base distant. This record comes from a study of regulatory T cells in long-lasting Graves disease (dated by TCRdb to the early 2020s). Study-wide context: Patients with newly diagnosed Graves' disease had been on antithyroid drugs for under 3 months. This study used TCR sequencing and RNA sequencing of peripheral blood to compare persistent Graves' disease patients against newly diagnosed Graves' disease patients. The study was registered as a clinical trial and conducted in China. TCR sequencing covered around 13 persistent and 20 newly diagnosed Graves' disease patients, 33 samples in total. The investigation overall reported the following: Persistent disease showed preferential use of TRBV28, TRBJ1-2 and TRBJ2-5, whereas newly diagnosed disease favored TRBV20-1 and TRBJ2-1. Sequencing and analysis were limited to the TCR beta chain. The small sample size was acknowledged by the authors as a limitation that may reduce accuracy. The study examined only peripheral blood because the primary lesion, thyroid tissue, could not be accessed. Persistent patients shared more public clonotypes among themselves (around 2,500) than newly diagnosed patients did (about 970). Lower TCR Shannon entropy and fewer highly expanded clones were observed in persistent Graves' disease patients than in newly diagnosed patients, which suggested clonal expansion.

The sample's time point label, decoded: newly diagnosed GD, antithyroid drugs for less than 3 months. For both TCR sequencing and RNA sequencing, RNA was extracted from PBMCs using TRIzol. Graves' disease was diagnosed according to American Thyroid Association guidelines. Patients for the study were recruited at an endocrinology department in Xi'an, China. From each patient, around 8.3 milliliters of peripheral blood was collected into an EDTA anticoagulant tube. PBMCs were isolated by Ficoll Paque Plus density gradient separation without further T cell sorting. RNA quality was checked with an Agilent 2100 Bioanalyzer and agarose gel, and concentration with a NanoDrop 2000. The method behind the library was multiplex PCR. Sequencing took place on an Illumina HiSeq 4000. iRepertoire HTBI primers and Arm-PCR amplification of CDR3 regions were used to construct TCR beta libraries. Before sequencing, the PCR products went through gel purification. The study's own analysis went as follows. Gene usage analysis of CDR3 amino acid clonotypes used the approximately 62 TRBV and approximately 13 TRBJ segments found across samples. COPE and FqMerger were used to merge filtered high-quality paired reads into contigs. Contigs were aligned with BLAST to IMGT TRBV, TRBD and TRBJ reference genes, and CDR3 was defined per IMGT. Clonotypes above 0.1% frequency were classified as highly expanded clones. Shannon entropy served as the measure of repertoire diversity, while the Gini coefficient captured V-J evenness. Public clonotypes were defined as clonotypes shared by more than one individual. In TCRdb, the public reads were trimmed at Q25 with fastp and aligned with MiXCR, with productive beta chains retained. For every CDR3 protein sequence, its rows merge into one entry that carries the most common genes and DNA. The authors' filters were not applied to this entry. This sample comprises 530,000 or so distinct CDR3 sequences, 15% to 20% of them detected only once. 12% of the sample is held by the ten biggest clonotypes.

The CDR3 covers 14 residues, taking in both the cysteine and the phenylalanine. The read is trimmed to its CDR3 DNA, 42 bases read in frame from base 1. According to the germline V gene, CDR1 reads KGHSH and CDR2 reads LQKENI. V and J lose 3 bases and 2 bases, and a span of 10 bases separates them. The sample also formed part of further work on T cells in Graves' hyperthyroidism and ophthalmopathy. The second study also describes: A patient counted as having stable Graves' hyperthyroidism if no progression to ophthalmopathy occurred over 18 months of follow-up. Hyperthyroidism patients were newly diagnosed, had a disease duration of under 2 months, and were aged 18 to 65 years. Exclusion was applied to patients with uncontrolled infections, other autoimmune diseases, pregnancy or lactation. Diagnoses relied on clinical symptoms, serum thyroxine and TRAb, thyroid ultrasound and orbital computed tomography. The TCR CDR3 was subjected to a first round of RT-PCR using the HTBI primer set and the Qiagen OneStep RT-PCR kit. Blood samples also contained most of the expanded thyroid clonotypes (frequency above 0.001), which suggests that blood repertoires may reflect thyroid immune responses. In cross-validation, a model built on a 13 V-J signature told ophthalmopathy apart from stable hyperthyroidism with less than 90% sensitivity and approximately 84% specificity, and in testing the same model reached 80%/75%. During validation, the model predicted progression to ophthalmopathy a median of approximately 7 months ahead of onset, with around 71% sensitivity and under 85% specificity. To identify TCR V-J signatures that set the groups apart, the researchers used a discovery cohort of 90 to 100 patients, made up of around 42 with Graves' ophthalmopathy and around 58 with stable Graves' hyperthyroidism. Whether ophthalmopathy could be predicted prospectively was tested in an independent validation cohort made up of approximately 19 hyperthyroidism patients plus 17 patients who later progressed to ophthalmopathy. The approximately 98 discovery patients were randomly divided into training and test sets at a 7:3 ratio. In about 6 Graves' hyperthyroidism patients, the study also compared T-cell repertoires from thyroid tissue with T-cell repertoires from blood. After sampling, hyperthyroidism patients received methimazole starting at 30 mg daily, and ophthalmopathy patients received high-dose intravenous methylprednisolone. The libraries were constructed in a second round of multiplex PCR and then size-selected and purified. Paired-end sequencing of the libraries was performed with 100 bp reads on an Illumina HiSeq2000. SOAPnuke was used to process the raw data, removing reads that contained adapters or uncalled bases, had a mean Phred below 15, or lacked an exact match to the constant primer or identifier. High-quality paired reads were merged using COPE v1.2.5, and each unique nucleotide sequence was defined as a clonotype. Clonotypes were aligned to IMGT TRBV, TRBD and TRBJ reference segments using MiTCR v1.1. The analysis was restricted to V-J combinations with a frequency above 0.0001, which together covered just over 98% of the repertoires. The TCS score was defined as the ratio of F50 (clonal expansion) to E x V (chaos), calculated using BLOSUM62-based TCRdist between CDR3 peptides within each V-J. Welch's t-statistics and random forest reduced roughly 530 V-J features to around 14, which were used in a naive Bayes classifier (R e1071). No statistical method was used to fix the sample size in advance, and group allocation was not hidden from the investigators. TCR Vbeta CDR3 sequencing of some 140 peripheral blood samples (43 ophthalmopathy, about 74 hyperthyroidism and about 17 progressor patients) is reported in the paper.

The chain uses TRBV18 and TRBJ1-1; the D gene identity is not certain. The TCR sequence derives from a young man with Graves disease. Donor details come from another sample of the same person, matched by shared clones. This material consisted of peripheral blood mononuclear cells (PBMCs), taken at new diagnosis, from a patient treated with antithyroid drugs. The CDR3 protein: CASSPRNGNTEAFF. The nucleotide sequence is given as TGTGCCAGCTCACCGAGGAACGGAAACACTGAAGCTTTCTTT.